These 12 T cell receptor beta chains originate from one sample sequenced in a study of blood T cells in healthy people across ages (dated by TCRdb to the mid-2010s). Library prep was done by 5' RACE. The instrument given in TCRdb is Illumina HiSeq 2500. A second PCR of about 6 to 11 cycles was performed with a sample-barcoded 5' primer and a J-beta primer mix. The public reads were quality trimmed at Q25 with fastp and then assembled into clones with MiXCR by TCRdb, keeping productive beta chains. Rows with one shared CDR3 protein collapse into an entry with the most common genes and DNA. Present in this sample are over 450,000 distinct CDR3 sequences, less than 25% of which were seen just once. Just over 8.5% of the sample is held by the ten biggest clonotypes. This sample also appeared in a second study, on T cells of mothers and their children.

The sequenced material came from blood. These receptor sequences come from a boy aged 5-17 years in good health.

J is TRBJ2-5 and V is TRBV5-1; the match to TRBD2 covers 7 bases. CDR3 length: 14 amino acids. The trim removed 6 bases at V and 7 bases at J, leaving 12 bases unmatched. CDR1 is SGHRS, CDR2 YFSETQ, per germline. The DNA for the CDR3 is TGCGCCAGCAAGGAGATGGCGGGAGAGGGGACCCAGTACTTC. Protein product: CASKEMAGEGTQYF.

Here the CDR3 DNA reads TGTGCCAGCAGTTCGCCCGGGACAGGGGCGACAGATACGCAGTATTTT. Translated: CASSSPGTGATDTQYF. The gene calls are TRBV28 and TRBJ2-3, with TRBD1 identical over 10 bases. Losses at the gene ends were 4 bases for V and 3 bases for J; bases not matched to a gene: 7. Germline values: CDR1 MDHEN, CDR2 SYDVKM. The CDR3 consists of 16 residues.

This chain connects TRBV27 to TRBJ2-3; tentative D call: TRBD2 (6 bases). This CDR3 spans 17 amino acids. V was clipped by 2 bases and J by 5 bases, with 20 bases between them. Germline V gene data show CDR1 as MNHEY and CDR2 as SMNVEV (reference sequence). CDR3 coding DNA: TGTGCCAGCAGTTTAACCAATCGGGAGATCTGGGTAGATACGCAGTATTTT. This translates into CASSLTNREIWVDTQYF.

This chain joins TRBV5-6 and TRBJ2-3; D gene ambiguous. The germline gives CDR1 SGHDT, CDR2 YYEEEE. There are 16 residues in the CDR3. Trimming left V 4 bases short and J 8 bases short, with 23 bases between. The CDR3 region has the DNA TGTGCCAGCAGCCAGCTCACACGGAGAGTACAGTTTACGCAGTATTTT. Its translation is CASSQLTRRVQFTQYF.

V gene TRBV20-1 combines with J gene TRBJ1-5, with D possibly TRBD1 on 6 matching bases. From germline, CDR1 is DFQATT and CDR2 SNEGSKA (reference sequence). Trimming stripped 6 bases from V and 0 bases from J, with 15 bases between. There are 15 residues in the CDR3. The CDR3 DNA reads as TGCAGTGCCCCCGGGAACAGGGATAGCAATCAGCCCCAGCATTTT. Its translation: CSAPGNRDSNQPQHF.

This clonotype was detected a few times. This chain uses TRBV28 with TRBJ1-5, with D perhaps TRBD1 (5 bases). CDR3 length: 14 residues. The ends were cut back, 5 bases at V and 5 bases at J, with 13 bases in the middle. Looked up from germline, CDR1 is MDHEN and CDR2 is SYDVKM. CDR3 region: CASSPLGGDQPQHF. The CDR3 region has the DNA TGTGCCAGCAGTCCTCTCGGGGGGGATCAGCCCCAGCATTTT.

The chain joins TRBV5-1 to TRBJ2-7, with 14 positions matching TRBD2. The CDR3 runs 17 residues. Germline CDR1 is SGHRS and CDR2 is YFSETQ. V lost 4 bases, J lost 3 bases, and 9 bases stayed unmatched. The DNA for the CDR3 is TGCGCCAGCAGCAGGGGACTAGCGGGAGAACCTCGCTACGAGCAGTACTTC. Its protein product is CASSRGLAGEPRYEQYF.

V gene TRBV12-3 or TRBV12-4 combines with J gene TRBJ2-1; TRBD2 might be the D (6 bases). The end of the DNA aligns better with TRBJ2-5, so the J call may be wrong. The CDR3 runs 13 residues. DNA of the CDR3: TGTGCCAGCAGTAGCGGGTTGAGAGAGACCCAGTACTTC. As protein: CASSSGLRETQYF.

The V and J genes are TRBV9 and TRBJ2-7; the D gene is possibly TRBD2 (6 bases). In germline, CDR1 is SGDLS, CDR2 YYNGEE. V was shortened by 0 bases and J by 4 bases, with 17 bases between the two germline ends. The CDR3 extends over 16 amino acids. The DNA for the CDR3 is TGTGCCAGCAGCGTAGGCCCGGGGTGGACTACTTACGAGCAGTACTTC. Encoded protein: CASSVGPGWTTYEQYF.

The chain uses TRBV29-1 and TRBJ1-2; D perhaps matches TRBD1 (6 bases). From germline, CDR1 is SQVTM and CDR2 ANQGSEA. The CDR3 has 14 amino acids. V gave up 5 bases and J gave up 6 bases, with 19 bases separating them. The CDR3 sequence is CSVREPRDNNGYTF. CDR3 in DNA: TGCAGCGTTCGAGAGCCCCGGGACAATAATGGCTACACCTTC. Full variable domain (remainder filled in from reference TRBV29-1 and TRBJ1-2): SAVISQKPSRDICQRGTSLTIQCQVDSQVTMMFWYRQQPGQSLTLIATANQGSEATYESGFVIDKFPISRPNLTFSTLTVSNMSPEDSSIYLCSVREPRDNNGYTFGSGTRLTVV.

This clonotype has more than one count but fewer than ten. The gene calls are TRBV12-3 or TRBV12-4 and TRBJ2-7; TRBD1 agrees at 9 bases. J was trimmed by 3 bases and V by 5 bases; bases with no gene match: 11. This CDR3 is built from 16 residues. The CDR3 loop is CASSPRPGQGNYEQYF. The CDR3 DNA follows: TGTGCCAGCAGTCCGAGGCCGGGACAGGGAAACTACGAGCAGTACTTC.

This clonotype came up a few times. The chain is built from TRBV3-1 and TRBJ1-4; D perhaps matches TRBD1 (5 bases). The CDR3 has 11 residues. The V gene's germline CDR1 is LGHDT and CDR2 YNNKEL (reference sequence). The V and J ends lost 8 bases and 14 bases respectively, with 15 bases between them. CDR3 protein: CASLGPIGLFF. DNA for the CDR3: TGTGCCAGCTTGGGGCCCATAGGGCTGTTTTTT.